The source of this TCR beta chain is a study of T-cell memory formation after mild COVID-19. As concerns this clonotype: Its antigen is not identified.

In TCRdb, the 5' RACE reads were re-called with MiXCR into one record per CDR3 protein. This table holds approximately 500,000 distinct CDR3 sequences, roughly 25% found once. The study, taken as a whole, reports: Clones contracting over day 15 to 85 were CD4/CD8 balanced, with later expanders leaning CD4+. Those CD4+ clones that contracted were mainly in CM and EM (CD8+ ones in EMRA). Prior to infection, memory already included some responding clones, suggesting cross-reactive memory joined.

The specimen was PBMCs or a T cell subset sorted from them (not recorded which). This clonotype was sampled from an adult woman who had mild COVID-19 (a few samples of this study predate the infection). Cell type and time point are not known.

CDR3 sequence (DNA): TGTGCCAGCAGTTTGTCGGGGACTAGCGGGGACTACGAGCAGTACTTC. Encoded protein: CASSLSGTSGDYEQYF. The rearrangement links TRBV27 to TRBJ2-7, with 13 bases lining up with TRBD2. Trimming cost V 3 bases and J 3 bases; bases outside gene matches: 5. The CDR3 has 16 amino acids. CDR1 and CDR2 from the germline V gene are MNHEY and SMNVEV (reference sequence).